The T cell receptor (beta chain) under discussion was sequenced for a study of cytomegalovirus exposure and HLA in healthy donors. A multiplex PCR was run with 60 Vbeta primers and 13 Jbeta primers. Generated by immunoSEQ multiplex PCR, the TCRdb table keeps only in-frame clones and is missing some. This table holds under 100,000 clones, roughly 61% found once. For this clone: Its antigen is not known.

General study findings and limits: Both high specificity and high sensitivity reportedly marked the classifier's diagnosis of cytomegalovirus status. Several of the most significant clusters appeared linked to common viral pathogens, based on a later analysis.

V was trimmed by 5 bases and J by 13 bases, leaving 12 bases between them. CDR3 length equals 11 residues. Germline V lookup: CDR1 MNHEY, CDR2 SVGAGI. This TCR was sampled from a woman between 40 and 50 years old in good health and CMV-seropositive. Source material: PBMCs. This chain connects TRBV6-5 to TRBJ2-1; tentative D call: TRBD2 (5 bases). The DNA for the CDR3 is TGTGCCAGCAGTCTAGGCGGGCCCCAGTTCTTC. This sequence encodes CASSLGGPQFF.